This T cell receptor beta chain originates from a study of cytomegalovirus exposure and HLA in healthy donors. Though nominally healthy at sampling, donors likely had unrecorded immune exposures. General study points: While the bulk of TCR sequences proved rare, some public TCRs turned up in many donors. A later analysis found TCR association rates differed by HLA locus, highest for DRB1 and lowest for HLA-C. Later analysis reportedly placed an Asian-associated ancestry cluster below the roughly 600-donor mean in N-insertions.

With 60 Vbeta and 13 Jbeta primers, the PCR was carried out. Using immunoSEQ multiplex PCR, the repertoire was profiled, and TCRdb retains in-frame clones only, with some absent. Here the sample spans some 180,000 clones, 70% to 75% being singletons. As concerns this clone: Its antigen is unknown.

The sample comprised PBMCs. The clonotype comes from a male donor in good health and CMV-seronegative.

CDR3 in DNA: TGTGCCAGCAGCCAGGGGGTACTAGCGGGAGATGAGCAGTTCTTC. As protein: CASSQGVLAGDEQFF. The J gene is TRBJ2-1, the V gene TRBV6-5; TRBD2 matches at 11 bases. Per germline, CDR1 MNHEY and CDR2 SVGAGI. The CDR3 contains 15 residues. V lost 6 bases and J lost 8; bases outside the gene matches: 9.